A single sample gave rise to the 21 T cell receptor beta chains below, sequenced in a study of beta chain features in type 1 diabetes (dated by TCRdb to the late 2010s). Library construction relied on the immunoSEQ multiplex PCR assay. The High Capacity cDNA Reverse Transcription Kit was used to reverse transcribe all of the isolated RNA, meaning that expressed TCRB transcripts were what got sequenced. TCRdb took over this immuneACCESS table, retaining in-frame rearrangements with V and J assigned. Such tables are incomplete; in checked studies, under half of the missing clones stem from an unresolved V gene, and the remainder is unexplained. For this sample the table gives 350,000 to 400,000 clones, of which over 13% were detected only once. Under 0.02% of the sample belongs to the ten largest clones. Sequenced sample: naive CD4+ T cells from blood. Reading the label with the study, this specimen's cell subset or site is: true naive CD4+ T cells. The receptors here all came from a woman between 18 and 29 years old in good health.

The chain is built from TRBV30 and TRBJ1-2, with 8 positions matching TRBD1. V trimming: 3 bases; J trimming: 1 base; junction bases outside the gene matches: 4. Germline V gives CDR1 GTSNPN, CDR2 SVGIG (reference sequence). The CDR3 covers 14 residues. DNA of the CDR3: TGTGCCTGGAGCCGGACAGGGTTTAACTATGGCTACACCTTC. Encoded protein: CAWSRTGFNYGYTF.

This clone was detected a few times. CDR3 coding DNA: TGTGCCAGCAGTGACAGGGCACCCTACGAGCAGTACTTC. Its protein product is CASSDRAPYEQYF. The V and J genes are TRBV28 and TRBJ2-7; 7 nucleotides agree with TRBD1. The CDR3 is 13 residues long. The junction had 3 bases not matched to a gene; V was cut back by 5 bases and J by 2 bases. Germline V gives CDR1 MDHEN, CDR2 SYDVKM. The full variable domain, completed using reference TRBV28 and TRBJ2-7, is DVKVTQSSRYLVKRTGEKVFLECVQDMDHENMFWYRQDPGLGLRLIYFSYDVKMKEKGDIPEGYSVSREKKERFSLILESASTNQTSMYLCASSDRAPYEQYFGPGTRLTVT.

This sequence joins TRBV10-3 and TRBJ2-7; 7 nucleotides line up with TRBD2. Trimming removed 3 bases from V and 0 bases from J; junction bases left unmatched: 11. Germline CDR1 and CDR2: ENHRY and SYGVKD. CDR3 length: 17 amino acids. CDR3 sequence (DNA): TGTGCCATCAGTGATTGGGGTCTGGCGGGAGCCTCCTACGAGCAGTACTTC. Its translation: CAISDWGLAGASYEQYF.

The DNA of the CDR3 is TGTGCCAGCAGCTTCGAGTCAGGGAATACGCAGTATTTT. It codes for CASSFESGNTQYF. This rearrangement joins TRBV5-6 to TRBJ2-3, with D maybe TRBD1 (5 bases). V lost 2 bases, J lost 7 bases, and 11 bases lay in between. CDR1 SGHDT and CDR2 YYEEEE come from the germline V gene. The CDR3 has 13 amino acids.

Only a few counts were recorded for this clone. The rearrangement joins TRBV4-1 to TRBJ2-6, with D maybe TRBD2 (6 bases). Looked up from germline, CDR1 is MGHRA and CDR2 is YSYEKL. This CDR3 has 17 residues. The V and J ends lost 0 bases and 0 bases respectively, with 9 bases between them. CDR3 bases: TGCGCCAGCAGCCAAGATCGGGGGAGCTCTGGGGCCAACGTCCTGACTTTC. Its translation is CASSQDRGSSGANVLTF.

J is TRBJ2-7 and V is TRBV4-3, with D maybe TRBD2 (6 bases). Deletions cut 0 bases from V and 0 bases from J, with 15 bases between. In germline, CDR1 is LGHNA, CDR2 YSLEER. The CDR3 covers 17 residues. The chain's CDR3 is CASSQEVGEASSYEQYF. As DNA, the CDR3 is TGCGCCAGCAGCCAAGAGGTCGGGGAGGCGAGCTCCTACGAGCAGTACTTC.

This clone was seen more than once but under ten times. The chain uses TRBV30 and TRBJ2-5; tentatively, D is TRBD2 (5 bases). From germline, CDR1 is GTSNPN and CDR2 SVGIG (reference sequence). V dropped 6 bases and J dropped 9 bases, with 14 bases sitting between them. This CDR3 is built from 11 residues. CDR3 nucleotides: TGTGCCTGTCTCGTGGAAGCGGCCCAGTACTTC. Protein product: CACLVEAAQYF.

The chain joins TRBV28 to TRBJ1-1; the D is unclear. CDR3 length: 11 amino acids. CDR1 is MDHEN, CDR2 SYDVKM, per germline. V was trimmed by 3 bases and J by 7 bases, leaving 6 bases between them. In DNA form, the CDR3 reads TGTGCCAGCAGTTTGGACTTTGAAGCTTTCTTT. The encoded protein is CASSLDFEAFF.

The chain combines TRBV18 with TRBJ2-1, with D tentatively TRBD2 (6 bases). CDR3 length: 15 amino acids. Trimming pared 2 bases from V and 4 bases from J, leaving 12 bases between. Germline CDR1 KGHSH, CDR2 LQKENI. CDR3 nucleotide sequence: TGTGCCAGCTCACCATTAGGAGGGGATTACAATGAGCAGTTCTTC. Translation gives CASSPLGGDYNEQFF. Looking up the rest from reference TRBV18 and TRBJ2-1 gives the full variable domain: NAGVMQNPRHLVRRRGQEARLRCSPMKGHSHVYWYRQLPEEGLKFMVYLQKENIIDESGMPKERFSAEFPKEGPSILRIQQVVRGDSAAYFCASSPLGGDYNEQFFGPGTRLTVL.

V gene TRBV2 combines with J gene TRBJ2-1; 9 positions agree with TRBD1. Germline-derived CDR1 and CDR2 are SNHLY and FYNNEI. The CDR3 extends over 15 amino acids. The J segment lost 5 bases and the V segment lost 6 bases, leaving 8 bases of the junction unmatched. The CDR3 DNA is TGTGCCAGCAGCCCCGACAGGGGGAGGCACAATGAGCAGTTCTTC. It specifies CASSPDRGRHNEQFF.

This chain links TRBV28 with TRBJ1-5; the D is unclear. V gave up 2 bases and J gave up 4 bases, with 12 bases separating them. The CDR3 has 15 residues. The germline V gene has CDR1 MDHEN and CDR2 SYDVKM. The CDR3 region is CASSLQRGGNQPQHF. CDR3 DNA: TGTGCCAGCAGTTTACAGCGGGGAGGGAATCAGCCCCAGCATTTT.

This clone was recorded a few times. This rearrangement joins TRBV2 to TRBJ2-1; 12 bases align to TRBD2. The J segment lost 9 bases and the V segment lost 6 bases, leaving 9 bases of the junction unmatched. This CDR3 comprises 15 residues. Germline V gene sequence: CDR1 SNHLY, CDR2 FYNNEI. The CDR3 spells CASRILAGGDGEQFF. Here the CDR3 DNA reads TGTGCCAGCAGGATACTAGCGGGAGGAGACGGTGAGCAGTTCTTC.

The table lists this clone with a few counts. The rearrangement joins TRBV5-4 to TRBJ2-3; D is perhaps TRBD2 (5 bases). The germline V gene encodes CDR1 SGHNT and CDR2 YYREEE (reference sequence). The CDR3 runs 15 residues. V lost 4 bases and J lost 0, with 12 bases in between. For the CDR3, the DNA is TGTGCCAGCAGCGCCACCAGGACTAGCACAGATACGCAGTATTTT. Its protein is CASSATRTSTDTQYF.

This clone was observed a handful of times. The chain employs TRBV5-4 and TRBJ2-1; 8 bases fit TRBD2. The ends lost 3 bases at V and 4 bases at J; junction bases unmatched: 6. The CDR3 has 15 amino acids. Per the germline V gene, CDR1 is SGHNT and CDR2 is YYREEE (reference sequence). The DNA for the CDR3 is TGTGCCAGCAGCTCCTTAGCGGGACTATACAATGAGCAGTTCTTC. Its translation is CASSSLAGLYNEQFF.

This clone occurred a few times. The V call is TRBV7-2, the J call TRBJ2-1; 9 nucleotides line up with TRBD1. CDR1 SGHTA and CDR2 FQGNSA come from the germline V gene. The V and J ends lost 4 bases and 7 bases, in that order; junction bases with no gene match: 5. The CDR3 has 14 residues. The CDR3 reads CASSSGTGRNEQFF. CDR3 DNA: TGTGCCAGCAGCTCCGGGACAGGGAGGAATGAGCAGTTCTTC.

This clone was seen more than once but under ten times. The J gene is TRBJ2-5, the V gene TRBV28; the match to TRBD1 covers 9 bases. V dropped 2 bases and J dropped 3; count of bases not matched to a gene: 7. The CDR3 has 16 residues. Germline CDR1 and CDR2: MDHEN and SYDVKM. CDR3 DNA: TGTGCCAGCAGTTTACCACGAGGACAGGGGAAAGAGACCCAGTACTTC. Its protein is CASSLPRGQGKETQYF.

In its sample, this clone was seen a few times. The chain recombines TRBV30 with TRBJ2-2; 9 nucleotides agree with TRBD2. This CDR3 contains 17 residues. Germline CDR1 GTSNPN, CDR2 SVGIG (reference sequence). V lost 0 bases to trimming and J lost 6 bases; unmatched junction nucleotides: 11. The CDR3 spells CAWSVLWLAGRSGELFF. CDR3 in DNA: TGTGCCTGGAGTGTACTGTGGCTAGCGGGGCGGTCCGGGGAGCTGTTTTTT.

The sample holds a few counts of this clone. The CDR3 reads CASSPRLDPGELFF. Here the CDR3 DNA reads TGTGCCAGCAGCCCCCGACTCGACCCCGGGGAGCTGTTTTTT. The genes are TRBV4-2 and TRBJ2-2; D is uncertain. This CDR3 spans 14 amino acids. The germline gives CDR1 LGHNA, CDR2 YNFKEQ. V was pared by 4 bases and J by 6 bases, with 12 bases between.

Notes on this clone: Distinct nucleotide sequences in the sample also encode this CDR3. The rearrangement links TRBV28 to TRBJ1-2; D is undetermined. Germline V gene data show CDR1 as MDHEN and CDR2 as SYDVKM. Trimming took 6 bases from V and 1 from J, leaving 6 bases between them. The CDR3 covers 12 residues. The CDR3 region has the DNA TGTGCCAGCAGGTCCGGTAACTATGGCTACACCTTC. It translates to CASRSGNYGYTF.

This clone has only a few counts. The chain recombines TRBV21-1 with TRBJ1-1. TRBV21-1 is a recognized pseudogene. There are 10 residues in the CDR3. CDR3 in DNA: TGTGCCAGCAGCAAAGTCCGAGCTTTCTTT. This codes for CASSKVRAFF.

V and J are TRBV13 and TRBJ1-2; the D is unclear. The germline gives CDR1 PRHDT, CDR2 FYEKMQ (reference sequence). Trimming stripped 1 base from V and 5 bases from J, with 8 bases between. There are 13 residues in the CDR3. DNA for the CDR3: TGTGCCAGCAGCTTAGAAGCAGGATATGGCTACACCTTC. Protein: CASSLEAGYGYTF.